A single sample gave rise to the 22 T cell receptor beta chains below, sequenced in a study of PD-1 blockade in classical Hodgkin lymphoma. The assay was immunoSEQ multiplex PCR, and TCRdb's table has in-frame clones only and misses some. The table has roughly 11,000 clones, approximately 71% seen once; the top ten hold roughly 10%. Relapse was seen in all patients after autologous stem cell transplantation, and brentuximab vedotin exposure was variable. Sequencing was performed on peripheral blood mononuclear cells (PBMCs), taken at baseline. The receptors here all came from a human donor with classical Hodgkin lymphoma.

This clone was seen a few times. The chain recombines TRBV7-2 with TRBJ2-7; unclear D gene. The CDR3 sequence is 14 residues long. Germline CDR1 SGHTA, CDR2 FQGNSA. The ends were cut back, 9 bases at V and 3 bases at J, with 18 bases in the middle. CDR3 nucleotides: TGTGCCAGTAAAAACCGTGCAGGATTCTACGAGCAGTACTTC. Translation gives CASKNRAGFYEQYF.

The CDR3 is CATGQGAGELFF. In DNA form, the CDR3 reads TGTGCCACAGGACAGGGGGCCGGGGAGCTGTTTTTT. The rearrangement links TRBV15 to TRBJ2-2; 10 positions match TRBD1. The germline V gene has CDR1 LNHNV and CDR2 YYDKDF (reference sequence). V lost 9 bases and J lost 6; bases outside the gene matches: 1. The CDR3 totals 12 residues.

The chain employs TRBV7-3 and TRBJ2-5; 9 nucleotides line up with TRBD2. From germline, CDR1 is SGHTA and CDR2 FQGTGA. This CDR3 is built from 15 residues. Trimming took 1 base from V and 5 from J; bases not matched to a gene: 5. The CDR3 is CASSLSGAGGETQYF. In DNA, the CDR3 is TGTGCCAGCAGCTTAAGTGGGGCGGGAGGGGAGACCCAGTACTTC.

The chain combines TRBV7-9 with TRBJ2-7; D perhaps matches TRBD2 (5 bases). This CDR3 is built from 15 residues. The germline CDR1 and CDR2 sequences are SEHNR and FQNEAQ (reference sequence). Trimming cost V 1 base and J 0 bases, with 10 bases left between them. This chain's CDR3 is CASSLEAGLSYEQYF. CDR3 sequence (DNA): TGTGCCAGCAGCTTAGAGGCGGGCCTCTCCTACGAGCAGTACTTC. Full variable domain (remainder filled in from reference TRBV7-9 and TRBJ2-7): DTGVSQNPRHKITKRGQNVTFRCDPISEHNRLYWYRQTLGQGPEFLTYFQNEAQLEKSRLLSDRFSAERPKGSFSTLEIQRTEQGDSAMYLCASSLEAGLSYEQYFGPGTRLTVT.

This chain joins TRBV5-1 and TRBJ2-1; perhaps TRBD2 as D (6 bases). V lost 0 bases and J lost 1, with 14 bases in between. The CDR3 totals 17 residues. CDR1 and CDR2 (germline): SGHRS, YFSETQ. The CDR3: CASSLAFGGISYNEQFF. DNA for the CDR3: TGCGCCAGCAGCTTGGCCTTTGGCGGGATTTCCTACAATGAGCAGTTCTTC. Combining the CDR3 with reference TRBV5-1 and TRBJ2-1 gives the whole variable domain KAGVTQTPRYLIKTRGQQVTLSCSPISGHRSVSWYQQTPGQGLQFLFEYFSETQRNKGNFPGRFSGRQFSNSRSEMNVSTLELGDSALYLCASSLAFGGISYNEQFFGPGTRLTVL.

The CDR3 DNA reads TGCACCAGCAGCCAAGTTAGACTAGCGAAGAGCTCCTACAATGAGCAGTTCTTC. It translates to CTSSQVRLAKSSYNEQFF. The chain has TRBV1 and TRBJ2-1; the table calls TRBD2, which could not be checked here. TRBV1 is a pseudogene locus. The CDR3 has 18 amino acids.

V usage is TRBV28 and J usage is TRBJ2-3; 10 positions match TRBD1. The germline gives CDR1 MDHEN, CDR2 SYDVKM. With V trimmed by 4 bases and J by 4 bases, 8 bases remained unmatched. The CDR3 has 16 residues. Written as DNA, the CDR3 is TGTGCCAGCAGTTCGACGGGACAGGGGAACCCAGATACGCAGTATTTT. As protein: CASSSTGQGNPDTQYF. Drawing the rest from reference TRBV28 and TRBJ2-3, the complete variable domain is DVKVTQSSRYLVKRTGEKVFLECVQDMDHENMFWYRQDPGLGLRLIYFSYDVKMKEKGDIPEGYSVSREKKERFSLILESASTNQTSMYLCASSSTGQGNPDTQYFGPGTRLTVL.

V and J are TRBV2 and TRBJ2-7; possibly TRBD2 for D (5 bases). The germline CDR1 and CDR2 sequences are SNHLY and FYNNEI. The CDR3 length is 15 residues. V shed 4 bases and J shed 4 bases, with 17 bases lying between them. In DNA form, the CDR3 reads TGTGCCAGCAGTGGGACTCCTCCACGGTTATACGAGCAGTACTTC. It encodes CASSGTPPRLYEQYF.

The chain combines TRBV7-2 with TRBJ1-2, with unresolved D. The CDR3 has 13 amino acids. CDR1 and CDR2 from the germline V gene are SGHTA and FQGNSA. V lost 1 base and J 4 bases, leaving 7 bases between the germline ends. The DNA for the CDR3 is TGTGCCAGCAGCTTAGGGGCCAGCTATGGCTACACCTTC. Protein: CASSLGASYGYTF.

The CDR3, as DNA: TGTGCCAGCAGTTTAAAGACTAGCGGGAACTACGAGCAGTACTTC. It encodes CASSLKTSGNYEQYF. The chain couples TRBV27 to TRBJ2-7; 11 bases are a match to TRBD2. The CDR3 totals 15 residues. V dropped 2 bases and J dropped 3; count of bases not matched to a gene: 3. Germline V gene data show CDR1 as MNHEY and CDR2 as SMNVEV (reference sequence).

The rearrangement links TRBV28 to TRBJ1-3, with TRBD1 as a possible D gene (6 bases). V was shortened by 6 bases and J by 1 base, with 13 bases between the two germline ends. The CDR3 has 15 residues. Germline-derived CDR1 and CDR2 are MDHEN and SYDVKM. CDR3: CASREQGRSGNTIYF. In DNA form, the CDR3 reads TGTGCCAGCAGGGAACAGGGAAGATCTGGAAACACCATATATTTT.

This clone was seen just once. The V and J genes are TRBV6-6 and TRBJ1-3; 7 nucleotides line up with TRBD1. With 6 bases clipped from V and 1 base from J, the junction kept 3 bases outside the gene matches. CDR1 and CDR2 from the germline V gene are MNHNY and SVGAGI (reference sequence). This CDR3 is built from 14 residues. The CDR3 bases are TGTGCCAGCAGCCACAGGGGTTCTGGAAACACCATATATTTT. It encodes CASSHRGSGNTIYF.

Relative to its sample, this clone is medium-sized. V is TRBV14 and J is TRBJ2-3, with 8 positions matching TRBD2. Germline V CDR1 and CDR2: SGHDN, FVKESK. The trim removed 1 base at V and 4 bases at J, leaving 10 bases unmatched. The CDR3 length is 17 residues. DNA for the CDR3: TGTGCCAGCAGCCAAGGTATGAGCGGGGGCAGAGCAGATACGCAGTATTTT. Translation gives CASSQGMSGGRADTQYF.

The CDR3 DNA follows: TGTGCCAGCAGCTTAGCGGGCAGGGGTTCCTACGAGCAGTACTTC. Its protein product is CASSLAGRGSYEQYF. The chain has TRBV11-3 and TRBJ2-7; weak D call: TRBD1 (6 bases). CDR3 length equals 15 residues. The V end was cut by 1 base, the J end by 1 base, with 11 bases between. The germline CDR1 and CDR2 sequences are SGHNT and YENEEA.

This clone was observed a single time. The CDR3 sequence: CASSARGGDQSPLHF. For the CDR3, the DNA is TGTGCCAGCAGCGCCCGGGGTGGGGACCAGTCGCCCCTCCACTTT. This chain links TRBV4-2 with TRBJ1-6; a weak D match, TRBD1 (5 bases). Per the germline V gene, CDR1 is LGHNA and CDR2 is YNFKEQ. This CDR3 contains 15 residues. The ends were cut back, 5 bases at V and 13 bases at J, with 21 bases in the middle.

This chain links TRBV5-8 with TRBJ2-2; the D is unclear. Germline V gives CDR1 SGHTS, CDR2 YDEGEE. The CDR3 is 16 amino acids. The V gene lost 4 bases and the J gene lost 1 base, with 14 bases spanning the gap. The CDR3 DNA is TGTGCCAGCAGCCCAAGGATAGGGTTGAACACCGGGGAGCTGTTTTTT. Translation: CASSPRIGLNTGELFF. Full variable domain (rest looked up from reference TRBV5-8 and TRBJ2-2): EAGVTQSPTHLIKTRGQQATLRCSPISGHTSVYWYQQALGLGLQFLLWYDEGEERNRGNFPPRFSGRQFPNYSSELNVNALELEDSALYLCASSPRIGLNTGELFFGEGSRLTVL.

The J gene is TRBJ2-1, the V gene TRBV6-1, with 7 bases lining up with TRBD2. V trimming: 8 bases; J trimming: 8 bases; junction bases outside the gene matches: 12. The V gene's germline CDR1 is MNHNS and CDR2 SASEGT. This CDR3 spans 14 amino acids. CDR3 in amino acids: CASLAGGRMHEQFF. CDR3 DNA: TGTGCCAGCCTCGCGGGCGGGAGAATGCATGAGCAGTTCTTC.

For the CDR3, the DNA is TGTGCCAGCAGACGAAACACCGGGGAGCTGTTTTTT. Protein: CASRRNTGELFF. V and J are TRBV6-6 and TRBJ2-2; D not certain. Per germline, CDR1 MNHNY and CDR2 SVGAGI (reference sequence). CDR3 size: 12 residues. V dropped 6 bases and J dropped 2 bases, with 4 bases sitting between them.

V and J are TRBV11-3 and TRBJ2-4; weak D call: TRBD1 (6 bases). The CDR3 loop spans 15 amino acids. Looked up from germline, CDR1 is SGHNT and CDR2 is YENEEA. Trimming pared 5 bases from V and 8 bases from J, leaving 19 bases between. CDR3 nucleotide sequence: TGTGCCAGCAGCGGGTGGGCAGGGGCGAACTACATTCAGTACTTC. This sequence encodes CASSGWAGANYIQYF.

The CDR3 bases are TGTGCCAGCAGTGACCAAGGCCTGAACACCGGGGAGCTGTTTTTT. Amino acid sequence: CASSDQGLNTGELFF. The chain combines TRBV2 with TRBJ2-2; D ambiguous. CDR3 length: 15 residues. CDR1 is SNHLY, CDR2 FYNNEI, per germline. V was clipped by 3 bases and J by 1 base, with 9 bases between them.

The chain recombines TRBV10-3 with TRBJ1-1, with D tentatively TRBD1 (5 bases). V dropped 10 bases and J dropped 2 bases, with 11 bases sitting between them. This CDR3 region has 12 residues. The germline V gene has CDR1 ENHRY and CDR2 SYGVKD. CDR3 sequence reads: CATGGINTEAFF. CDR3 coding DNA: TGTGCCACCGGGGGGATTAACACTGAAGCTTTCTTT.

The count of this clone is one. The chain links TRBV19 to TRBJ2-2, with TRBD2 matching 9 bases. The CDR3 consists of 14 residues. Germline V gives CDR1 LNHDA, CDR2 SQIVND (reference sequence). Trimming removed 9 bases from V and 4 bases from J; junction bases left unmatched: 6. CDR3: CASKYSGSTGELFF. The DNA of the CDR3 is TGTGCCAGCAAATATAGCGGGAGCACCGGGGAGCTGTTTTTT. Filled out from reference TRBV19 and TRBJ2-2, the complete variable domain reads DGGITQSPKYLFRKEGQNVTLSCEQNLNHDAMYWYRQDPGQGLRLIYYSQIVNDFQKGDIAEGYSVSREKKESFPLTVTSAQKNPTAFYLCASKYSGSTGELFFGEGSRLTVL.